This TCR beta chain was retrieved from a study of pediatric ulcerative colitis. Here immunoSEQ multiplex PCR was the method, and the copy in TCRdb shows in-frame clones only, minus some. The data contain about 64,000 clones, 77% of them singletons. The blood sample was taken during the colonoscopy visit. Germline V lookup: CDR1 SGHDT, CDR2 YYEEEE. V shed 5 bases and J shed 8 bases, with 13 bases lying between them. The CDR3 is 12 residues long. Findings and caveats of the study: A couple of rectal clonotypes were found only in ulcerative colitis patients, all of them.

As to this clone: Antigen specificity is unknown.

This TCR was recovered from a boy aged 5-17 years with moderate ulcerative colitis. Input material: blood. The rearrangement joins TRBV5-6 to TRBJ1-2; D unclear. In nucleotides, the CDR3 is TGTGCCAGCAGGGACCACTCTATCGGCTACACCTTC. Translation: CASRDHSIGYTF.